Described below is a single T cell receptor (beta chain) sequence and its context. In the original analysis: Estimated nucleated cell counts came from reference gene primer amplification. Data came from immunoSEQ multiplex PCR; TCRdb stores just in-frame clones and leaves some out. V and J calls and clone size are copied from that table; D and trimming were computed from the DNA. This table holds fewer than 250,000 clones, 80% to 85% found once. The sample belongs to a study of blood T cell repertoires in COVID-19. Study as a whole: Collection of acute and convalescent COVID-19 samples took place in the United States, Italy and Spain. PBMCs, B-cell-depleted T cells, or T cells provided the cDNA or gDNA that made up the material.

This CDR3 comprises 17 residues. V shed 3 bases, J shed 5 bases, and the junction held 10 bases outside the gene matches. The germline CDR1 and CDR2 sequences are WNHNN and SYGVQD (reference sequence). The chain combines TRBV10-1 with TRBJ1-4; TRBD1 matches at 9 bases. This TCR was sampled from a human donor in a cohort sampled during active COVID-19. Sequencing input: peripheral blood. CDR3 in amino acids: CASSDRRTGQGNEKLFF. The CDR3 region has the DNA TGCGCCAGCAGTGACCGAAGAACGGGACAGGGAAATGAAAAACTGTTTTTT.